One sample yielded the 23 T cell receptor beta chains listed below, sequenced in a study of T cell repertoires in cytomegalovirus infection. These TCRs' antigens remain unknown. Each CDR3 protein gets one entry after TCRdb re-called the reads with MiXCR. This table has roughly 500,000 distinct CDR3 sequences, 33% appearing once. This sample comprised cultured PBMCs, obtained from culture after CMV antigen stimulation. Receptor source: a human donor in good health (CMV status not recorded). Some clones in this sample may be carry-over from other donors' samples.

V gene TRBV7-4 combines with J gene TRBJ2-5, with no clear D. The CDR3 runs to 14 residues. The V gene lost 0 bases and the J gene lost 4 bases, with 9 bases spanning the gap. Germline V gene sequence: CDR1 SGHVT, CDR2 SQSDAQ. The CDR3 spells CASSLAGSVETQYF. CDR3 bases: TGTGCCAGCAGCTTAGCAGGGTCGGTAGAGACCCAGTACTTC.

The genes are TRBV12-3 or TRBV12-4 and TRBJ1-2, with TRBD1 as a possible D gene (5 bases). V lost 1 base to trimming and J lost 6 bases, with 12 bases between them. CDR3 size: 14 residues. The CDR3 DNA reads TGTGCCAGCAGTTTAGGCGGGACCTTCAATGGCTACACCTTC. Its protein product is CASSLGGTFNGYTF.

The chain joins TRBV6-2 or TRBV6-3 to TRBJ2-1; 13 bases align to TRBD2. The trim removed 2 bases at V and 7 bases at J, leaving 8 bases unmatched. This CDR3 has 17 residues. CDR1 and CDR2 from the germline V gene are MNHEY and SVGEGT. In DNA form, the CDR3 reads TGTGCCAGCAGTTACCCTACTAGCGGGAGGGCCCATAATGAGCAGTTCTTC. As protein: CASSYPTSGRAHNEQFF.

The chain uses TRBV7-6 and TRBJ2-7, with 12 bases aligning to TRBD2. The CDR3 extends over 12 amino acids. Trimming cost V 5 bases and J 9 bases; bases outside gene matches: 2. Germline-derived CDR1 and CDR2 are SGHVS and FNYEAQ. CDR3 in DNA: TGTGCCAGCAGCCCGACTAGCGGGAGGCAGTACGTC. As protein: CASSPTSGRQYV.

The sample holds a few counts of this clonotype. This chain joins TRBV7-8 and TRBJ2-1; D possibly corresponds to TRBD2 (6 bases). Germline CDR1 reads SGHVS; CDR2 reads FQNEAQ. The CDR3 runs to 16 residues. Trimming cost V 4 bases and J 7 bases, with 20 bases left between them. The CDR3 protein is CASSSAPGLSLNEQFF. DNA of the CDR3: TGTGCCAGCAGCTCAGCTCCGGGACTGTCCCTTAATGAGCAGTTCTTC.

In the case of this clonotype: A much larger clone lies a single base off, so this may be a read error. The chain couples TRBV7-6 to TRBJ1-5, with D maybe TRBD1 (6 bases). CDR3 size: 14 residues. Between the trimmed V and J ends, which lost 5 bases and 1 base, there was a span of 9 bases. Germline values: CDR1 SGHVS, CDR2 FNYEAQ. In nucleotides, the CDR3 is TGTGCCAGCAGCCCCGACAGGAGCAATCAGCCCCAGCATTTT. Amino acids: CASSPDRSNQPQHF.

This clonotype was counted at least ten times. The gene calls are TRBV28 and TRBJ2-3; TRBD2 matches 10 bases. This CDR3 contains 16 residues. Germline V CDR1 and CDR2: MDHEN, SYDVKM. V was pared by 4 bases and J by 3 bases, with 7 bases of the junction left unmatched. The CDR3 is CASSSSSGRQTDTQYF. The CDR3 coding sequence is TGTGCCAGCAGTTCCTCTAGCGGGAGACAGACAGATACGCAGTATTTT. Based on the CDR3 plus reference TRBV28 and TRBJ2-3, the full variable domain is DVKVTQSSRYLVKRTGEKVFLECVQDMDHENMFWYRQDPGLGLRLIYFSYDVKMKEKGDIPEGYSVSREKKERFSLILESASTNQTSMYLCASSSSSGRQTDTQYFGPGTRLTVL.

This clonotype was recorded many times. The chain links TRBV5-4 to TRBJ2-1, with 7 nucleotides matching TRBD2. The CDR3 extends over 15 amino acids. The germline V gene has CDR1 SGHNT and CDR2 YYREEE (reference sequence). With V trimmed by 0 bases and J by 4 bases, 4 bases remained unmatched. CDR3 nucleotides: TGTGCCAGCAGCTTGGCCCCTAGCGGTTACAATGAGCAGTTCTTC. It encodes CASSLAPSGYNEQFF.

At least ten counts were recorded for this clonotype. The chain combines TRBV7-2 with TRBJ2-1, with 8 bases fitting TRBD1. Trimming at V came to 5 bases and at J to 3 bases, leaving 6 bases not matched to a gene. The CDR3 consists of 15 residues. Per germline, CDR1 SGHTA and CDR2 FQGNSA. The CDR3: CASSTRTGIYNEQFF. CDR3 bases: TGTGCCAGCAGCACAAGGACAGGGATCTACAATGAGCAGTTCTTC.

V is TRBV20-1 and J is TRBJ1-5, with D perhaps TRBD1 (5 bases). Trimming stripped 6 bases from V and 3 bases from J, with 12 bases between. CDR3 size: 13 residues. Germline assignment: CDR1 DFQATT and CDR2 SNEGSKA (reference sequence). The CDR3 DNA reads as TGCAGTGCCAGGGCACAGATCAATCAGCCCCAGCATTTT. Translating gives CSARAQINQPQHF.

The J gene is TRBJ1-5, the V gene TRBV11-2; D may be TRBD1 (6 bases). The CDR3 is made up of 15 amino acids. Germline V gene lookup returns CDR1 SGHAT and CDR2 FQNNGV. V lost 0 bases, J lost 3 bases, and 9 bases lay in between. DNA of the CDR3: TGTGCCAGCAGCTTAGAGGGGGGGCACAATCAGCCCCAGCATTTT. It codes for CASSLEGGHNQPQHF.

This clonotype was picked up many times. The genes are TRBV7-2 and TRBJ2-2; 8 bases are a match to TRBD2. J lost 3 bases, V lost 0 bases, and 6 bases had no gene match. CDR1 is SGHTA and CDR2 is FQGNSA in the germline V gene. CDR3 length equals 17 residues. CDR3 bases: TGTGCCAGCAGCTTAGCGCGGCTAGCGGGTGACACCGGGGAGCTGTTTTTT. This encodes CASSLARLAGDTGELFF.

This rearrangement joins TRBV28 to TRBJ1-4; D not certain. CDR1 is MDHEN, CDR2 SYDVKM, per germline. The CDR3 extends over 12 amino acids. Trimming removed 5 bases from V and 10 bases from J, with 11 bases in between. The DNA for the CDR3 is TGTGCCAGCAGTGAGTTTAGACGAAAACTGTTTTTT. Translation: CASSEFRRKLFF.

This chain joins TRBV7-2 and TRBJ1-2; 7 positions agree with TRBD1. The ends lost 5 bases at V and 5 bases at J; junction bases unmatched: 2. Per germline, CDR1 SGHTA and CDR2 FQGNSA. The CDR3 has 12 residues. The CDR3, as DNA: TGTGCCAGCAGCACGACAGGGTATGGCTACACCTTC. Its translation is CASSTTGYGYTF.

This clonotype was picked up a small number of times. The V and J genes are TRBV6-5 and TRBJ2-1; TRBD1 is a possible D gene (6 bases). CDR1 and CDR2 from the germline V gene are MNHEY and SVGAGI. The germline V and J ends were trimmed by 0 bases and 10 bases, with 13 bases remaining between them. The CDR3 runs to 14 residues. CDR3 sequence: CASSYSYRVPEQFF. In DNA form, the CDR3 reads TGTGCCAGCAGTTACTCCTACAGGGTCCCGGAGCAGTTCTTC.

This clonotype was seen a handful of times. The CDR3 region has the DNA TGCGCCAGCAGCCCGTTCCTTAGCTACAATGAGCAGTTCTTC. Protein sequence: CASSPFLSYNEQFF. The rearrangement joins TRBV4-1 to TRBJ2-1, with unresolved D. This CDR3 contains 14 residues. The V end was cut by 4 bases, the J end by 3 bases, with 10 bases between. Per the germline V gene, CDR1 is MGHRA and CDR2 is YSYEKL.

This clonotype was recorded a few times. This chain connects TRBV7-2 to TRBJ1-3, with TRBD1 identical over 8 bases. Looked up from germline, CDR1 is SGHTA and CDR2 is FQGNSA. The junction had 9 bases not matched to a gene; V was cut back by 5 bases and J by 0 bases. The CDR3 contains 17 residues. Here the CDR3 reads CASSPLDRGTSGNTIYF. As DNA, the CDR3 is TGTGCCAGCAGCCCTCTAGACAGGGGTACCTCTGGAAACACCATATATTTT.

This clonotype was recorded at least ten times. The V call is TRBV6-2 or TRBV6-3, the J call TRBJ1-1; D uncertain. The V end lost 0 bases, the J end lost 1 base, and 6 bases lay between the germline ends. This CDR3 is built from 14 residues. Looked up from germline, CDR1 is MNHEY and CDR2 is SVGEGT. The CDR3 region is CASSYSSENTEAFF. DNA for the CDR3: TGTGCCAGCAGTTACTCGTCAGAGAACACTGAAGCTTTCTTT.

Details on this clonotype: This clone may be a read error of a much larger clone one base away. The rearrangement joins TRBV7-2 to TRBJ1-1, with D maybe TRBD1 (6 bases). The CDR3 extends over 14 amino acids. V lost 2 bases, J lost 3 bases, and 10 bases lay in between. Germline CDR1 SGHTA, CDR2 FQGNSA. The CDR3 here is CASSLHRVYTEAFF. As DNA, the CDR3 is TGTGCCAGCAGCTTACACAGGGTTTACACTGAAGCTTTCTTT.

V and J are TRBV28 and TRBJ2-7, with D uncertain. The CDR3 contains 14 residues. V lost 5 bases and J lost 2, with 13 bases in between. Looked up from germline, CDR1 is MDHEN and CDR2 is SYDVKM. The CDR3 here is CASSPPAPPYEQYF. CDR3 coding DNA: TGTGCCAGCAGTCCCCCTGCTCCCCCCTACGAGCAGTACTTC.

This clonotype occurred many times. The chain links TRBV7-8 to TRBJ2-4; no reliable D call. Germline V CDR1 and CDR2: SGHVS, FQNEAQ. The CDR3 totals 15 residues. The V and J ends lost 5 bases and 0 bases respectively, with 11 bases between them. DNA for the CDR3: TGTGCCAGCAGCCCTGATTGGGCAGCCAAAAACATTCAGTACTTC. It translates to CASSPDWAAKNIQYF. The complete variable domain, with remaining parts taken from reference TRBV7-8 and TRBJ2-4, reads GAGVSQSPRYKVAKRGQDVALRCDPISGHVSLFWYQQALGQGPEFLTYFQNEAQLDKSGLPSDRFFAERPEGSVSTLKIQRTQQEDSAVYLCASSPDWAAKNIQYFGAGTRLSVL.

The chain employs TRBV6-1 and TRBJ1-6, with D maybe TRBD1 (6 bases). The V end was cut by 8 bases, the J end by 9 bases, with 14 bases between. CDR3 length: 13 amino acids. Germline V gives CDR1 MNHNS, CDR2 SASEGT. CDR3 DNA sequence: TGTGCCAGCGGCGGGGGCGGAGGTTCACCCCTCCACTTT. Amino acids: CASGGGGGSPLHF.

The chain carries TRBV5-4 and TRBJ2-5; D possibly corresponds to TRBD2 (6 bases). Germline V lookup: CDR1 SGHNT, CDR2 YYREEE (reference sequence). CDR3 length: 14 amino acids. The V end was cut by 3 bases, the J end by 5 bases, with 14 bases between. The CDR3 sequence: CASSWGGVGETQYF. CDR3 DNA sequence: TGTGCCAGCAGCTGGGGCGGGGTCGGGGAGACCCAGTACTTC.